Shown below are 31 T cell receptor beta chains from a single sample sequenced in a study of blood T cell repertoires in COVID-19. Generated by immunoSEQ multiplex PCR, the TCRdb table keeps only in-frame clones and is missing some. Here the sample spans roughly 97,000 clones, just under 85% being singletons. Sequencing used peripheral blood. These receptors were obtained from a man between 65 and 85 years old with acute or convalescent COVID-19.

This clone was seen a handful of times. This chain joins TRBV27 and TRBJ1-2; 9 bases map to TRBD1. The CDR3 spans 17 residues. Germline loops: CDR1 MNHEY, CDR2 SMNVEV (reference sequence). J gave up 0 bases and V 6 bases, and 11 bases lay outside the gene matches. DNA of the CDR3: TGTGCCAGCAGCGGGGAGGGACAGGGAAAAGCTAACTATGGCTACACCTTC. Residues: CASSGEGQGKANYGYTF.

The chain is built from TRBV7-6 and TRBJ2-7, with TRBD1 identical over 7 bases. J lost 3 bases, V lost 5 bases, and 7 bases had no gene match. The CDR3 is 14 residues long. The V gene's germline CDR1 is SGHVS and CDR2 FNYEAQ. DNA for the CDR3: TGTGCCAGCAGCCCCGGGACAGCCTACTACGAGCAGTACTTC. Translation: CASSPGTAYYEQYF.

The CDR3 DNA follows: TGTGCCAGCAGCTTTCAGGGGGCTGACTATGGCTACACCTTC. It is translated as CASSFQGADYGYTF. The gene calls are TRBV5-6 and TRBJ1-2, with 8 bases lining up with TRBD1. The germline V gene encodes CDR1 SGHDT and CDR2 YYEEEE. The CDR3 is 14 residues long. Germline trimming cut 2 bases from V and 3 bases from J; bases unmatched to any gene: 3.

The V gene is TRBV7-2, the J gene TRBJ1-3; D may be TRBD1 (6 bases). Per germline, CDR1 SGHTA and CDR2 FQGNSA. V was cut by 5 bases and J by 5 bases, with 13 bases left in between. The CDR3 sequence is 14 residues long. CDR3 bases: TGTGCCAGCAGCAGGCAGGGGCTACGAAACACCATATATTTT. Amino acids: CASSRQGLRNTIYF.

This clone is medium-sized by share. The V and J genes are TRBV7-9 and TRBJ1-2, with 9 bases fitting TRBD1. Losses at the gene ends were 1 base for V and 3 bases for J; bases not matched to a gene: 9. Looked up from germline, CDR1 is SEHNR and CDR2 is FQNEAQ (reference sequence). The CDR3 spans 17 residues. CDR3 DNA sequence: TGTGCCAGCAGCTTAGGATCTTTACAGGGGGCGGACTATGGCTACACCTTC. Translated, it gives CASSLGSLQGADYGYTF.

V gene TRBV6-5 combines with J gene TRBJ1-2; D might be TRBD1 (5 bases). V dropped 2 bases and J dropped 8 bases, with 12 bases sitting between them. Germline values: CDR1 MNHEY, CDR2 SVGAGI. The CDR3 is 13 amino acids. CDR3 nucleotides: TGTGCCAGCAGTTACGAATCAGGGAGGGGCTACACCTTC. Its protein is CASSYESGRGYTF.

The rearrangement uses TRBV7-9 and TRBJ1-2; a possible D gene is TRBD1 (5 bases). The CDR3 loop spans 14 amino acids. Trimming cost V 4 bases and J 7 bases, with 16 bases left between them. Germline CDR1 reads SEHNR; CDR2 reads FQNEAQ (reference sequence). The CDR3 sequence: CASSSSGREGGYTF. The CDR3 DNA follows: TGTGCCAGCAGCTCCTCGGGCAGGGAGGGTGGCTACACCTTC.

V usage is TRBV5-5 and J usage is TRBJ1-5, with D perhaps matching TRBD1 (5 bases). The ends were cut back, 6 bases at V and 1 base at J, with 17 bases in the middle. The V gene's germline CDR1 is SGHKS and CDR2 YYEKEE (reference sequence). There are 16 residues in the CDR3. The CDR3 nucleotides are TGTGCCAGCACCTACGGGGGGGGTTTGAGCAATCAGCCCCAGCATTTT. Protein product: CASTYGGGLSNQPQHF. Complete variable domain (other parts from reference TRBV5-5 and TRBJ1-5): DAGVTQSPTHLIKTRGQQVTLRCSPISGHKSVSWYQQVLGQGPQFIFQYYEKEERGRGNFPDRFSARQFPNYSSELNVNALLLGDSALYLCASTYGGGLSNQPQHFGDGTRLSIL.

V gene TRBV7-2 combines with J gene TRBJ1-1; D gene unclear. The V end lost 5 bases, the J end lost 9 bases, and 13 bases lay between the germline ends. This CDR3 has 12 residues. CDR1 and CDR2 from the germline V gene are SGHTA and FQGNSA. The CDR3 loop is CASSPTRNQAFF. DNA of the CDR3: TGTGCCAGCAGCCCGACCAGGAACCAAGCTTTCTTT.

This clone was seen only a few times. The chain has TRBV7-2 and TRBJ1-5, with TRBD1 identical over 8 bases. V shed 4 bases, J shed 6 bases, and the junction held 2 bases outside the gene matches. Germline V gene data show CDR1 as SGHTA and CDR2 as FQGNSA. This CDR3 has 13 amino acids. The CDR3: CASSSQGGQPQHF. In DNA form, the CDR3 reads TGTGCCAGCAGCTCACAGGGGGGTCAGCCCCAGCATTTT. The full variable domain, in which reference TRBV7-2 and TRBJ1-5 provide the parts outside the CDR3, is GAGVSQSPSNKVTEKGKDVELRCDPISGHTALYWYRQSLGQGLEFLIYFQGNSAPDKSGLPSDRFSAERTGGSVSTLTIQRTQQEDSAVYLCASSSQGGQPQHFGDGTRLSIL.

The genes are TRBV19 and TRBJ2-1, with 9 nucleotides matching TRBD2. V gave up 5 bases and J gave up 6 bases; unmatched junction bases: 14. Germline V gives CDR1 LNHDA, CDR2 SQIVND (reference sequence). CDR3 size: 17 residues. The CDR3 sequence: CASSPRGRGGLGNEQFF. The CDR3 region has the DNA TGTGCCAGTAGTCCCCGGGGGCGGGGGGGCCTTGGCAATGAGCAGTTCTTC.

This rearrangement joins TRBV11-2 to TRBJ1-3, with unresolved D. Trimming left V 7 bases short and J 5 bases short, with 15 bases between. The CDR3 has 14 residues. Germline loops: CDR1 SGHAT, CDR2 FQNNGV. CDR3 nucleotide sequence: TGTGCCAGCACCCTCTTAGGAGGCCGAAACACCATATATTTT. Translation gives CASTLLGGRNTIYF.

The chain couples TRBV6-5 to TRBJ1-2, with no clear D. The length of the CDR3 is 15 residues. Per germline, CDR1 MNHEY and CDR2 SVGAGI. The germline V and J ends were trimmed by 7 bases and 6 bases, with 21 bases remaining between them. CDR3 DNA sequence: TGTGCCAGCACCAACGGGGATCCCCGGGTCGATGGCTACACCTTC. It encodes CASTNGDPRVDGYTF.

The rearrangement links TRBV2 to TRBJ2-5, with a weak D call TRBD2 (5 bases). V was cut by 6 bases and J by 2 bases, with 16 bases left in between. Germline V gives CDR1 SNHLY, CDR2 FYNNEI. The length of the CDR3 is 15 residues. The CDR3 protein is CASRLPGWEQETQYF. Written as DNA, the CDR3 is TGTGCCAGCAGGCTTCCGGGATGGGAACAAGAGACCCAGTACTTC.

In its sample, this clone was seen once. This chain connects TRBV7-6 to TRBJ2-7, with 8 bases that match TRBD1. The germline gives CDR1 SGHVS, CDR2 FNYEAQ. After removal of 1 base from V and 0 bases from J, the junction contained 11 bases not matched to a gene. The CDR3 is made up of 18 amino acids. In nucleotides, the CDR3 is TGTGCCAGCAGCTTAGAGGGTCTATCGACAGGGGCCTCCTACGAGCAGTACTTC. Protein: CASSLEGLSTGASYEQYF. Based on the CDR3 plus reference TRBV7-6 and TRBJ2-7, the full variable domain is GAGVSQSPRYKVTKRGQDVALRCDPISGHVSLYWYRQALGQGPEFLTYFNYEAQQDKSGLPNDRFSAERPEGSISTLTIQRTEQRDSAMYRCASSLEGLSTGASYEQYFGPGTRLTVT.

V is TRBV7-9 and J is TRBJ1-4; 7 nucleotides align to TRBD1. V dropped 5 bases and J dropped 11; count of bases not matched to a gene: 5. This CDR3 spans 12 amino acids. Germline V lookup: CDR1 SEHNR, CDR2 FQNEAQ (reference sequence). The CDR3 bases are TGTGCCAGCAGCATCGACAGGGAGAAACTGTTTTTT. Protein sequence: CASSIDREKLFF. Full variable domain (missing parts from reference TRBV7-9 and TRBJ1-4): DTGVSQNPRHKITKRGQNVTFRCDPISEHNRLYWYRQTLGQGPEFLTYFQNEAQLEKSRLLSDRFSAERPKGSFSTLEIQRTEQGDSAMYLCASSIDREKLFFGSGTQLSVL.

In this sample, this clone turned up once. The CDR3 nucleotides read TGTGCCAGCAGGACAAGACAGGGTACCTATGGCTACACCTTC. Its protein is CASRTRQGTYGYTF. The V call is TRBV2, the J call TRBJ1-2; 7 bases map to TRBD1. This CDR3 spans 14 amino acids. V lost 6 bases and J lost 4; bases outside the gene matches: 8. Looked up from germline, CDR1 is SNHLY and CDR2 is FYNNEI.

The V call is TRBV5-5, the J call TRBJ1-5; 10 bases agree with TRBD1. V shed 3 bases, J shed 7 bases, and the junction held 4 bases outside the gene matches. This CDR3 contains 14 residues. CDR1 is SGHKS, CDR2 YYEKEE, per germline (reference sequence). CDR3 loop: CASSWGQGRQPQHF. The CDR3 bases are TGTGCCAGCAGCTGGGGACAGGGGCGGCAGCCCCAGCATTTT.

The chain uses TRBV6-4 and TRBJ2-7; TRBD2 agrees at 13 bases. CDR1 MRHNA and CDR2 SNTAGT come from the germline V gene. V lost 0 bases to trimming and J lost 3 bases; unmatched junction nucleotides: 5. The CDR3 runs to 17 residues. CDR3 bases: TGTGCCAGCAGTGACTCGACGGGACTAGCGGGACTCTACGAGCAGTACTTC. Residues: CASSDSTGLAGLYEQYF.

On this clone itself: A junction boundary mismatches the germline segment, possibly from a read error. The chain uses TRBV6-5 and TRBJ2-1; the match to TRBD1 covers 12 bases. CDR3 length: 15 residues. The germline gives CDR1 MNHEY, CDR2 SVGAGI. Here the CDR3 DNA reads TGTGCCAGCAGTTACCAAGGGGGACAGGGGGCGAGTGAGGTCTTC. Translated, it gives CASSYQGGQGASEVF.

The rearrangement links TRBV30 to TRBJ2-2, with TRBD2 as a possible D gene (5 bases). V dropped 5 bases and J dropped 4 bases, with 20 bases sitting between them. CDR1 is GTSNPN, CDR2 SVGIG, per germline (reference sequence). CDR3 length: 16 residues. CDR3 residues: CAWLSNERSITGELFF. The CDR3 region has the DNA TGTGCCTGGCTGTCTAATGAGCGGTCTATCACCGGGGAGCTGTTTTTT.

This chain links TRBV7-2 with TRBJ1-4, with D possibly matching TRBD1 (5 bases). CDR1 is SGHTA and CDR2 is FQGNSA in the germline V gene. Trimming shortened V by 2 bases and J by 5 bases, and 15 bases separated the two germline ends. The CDR3 totals 16 residues. CDR3 nucleotides: TGTGCCAGCAGCTTAAGGGGTCGGGCAGGGAATGAAAAACTGTTTTTT. This codes for CASSLRGRAGNEKLFF.

This sequence joins TRBV28 and TRBJ1-5, with D unresolved. The CDR3 totals 13 residues. V gave up 3 bases and J gave up 7 bases, with 10 bases separating them. Germline assignment: CDR1 MDHEN and CDR2 SYDVKM. The DNA of the CDR3 is TGTGCCAGCAGTTTTTTGGGAGGGCAGCCCCAGCATTTT. Translating gives CASSFLGGQPQHF. Full variable domain (outside the CDR3, taken from reference TRBV28 and TRBJ1-5): DVKVTQSSRYLVKRTGEKVFLECVQDMDHENMFWYRQDPGLGLRLIYFSYDVKMKEKGDIPEGYSVSREKKERFSLILESASTNQTSMYLCASSFLGGQPQHFGDGTRLSIL.

The CDR3 bases are TGTGCCAGCAGCTCAGGGACAGGGGACACCGGGGAGCTGTTTTTT. Translated, it gives CASSSGTGDTGELFF. The V and J genes are TRBV7-9 and TRBJ2-2; 10 nucleotides match TRBD1. The CDR3 is made up of 15 amino acids. The V and J ends lost 4 bases and 3 bases, in that order; junction bases with no gene match: 2. Per germline, CDR1 SEHNR and CDR2 FQNEAQ (reference sequence).

This chain connects TRBV11-2 to TRBJ2-5; a weak D match, TRBD1 (6 bases). This CDR3 contains 16 residues. Germline V lookup: CDR1 SGHAT, CDR2 FQNNGV. Trimming shortened V by 5 bases and J by 5 bases, and 21 bases separated the two germline ends. The CDR3 loop is CASSPGDINLRETQYF. CDR3 DNA: TGTGCCAGCAGCCCAGGGGACATTAATCTGCGGGAGACCCAGTACTTC.

This chain connects TRBV6-5 to TRBJ2-2; TRBD2 matches 10 bases. The ends lost 2 bases at V and 5 bases at J; junction bases unmatched: 5. In germline, CDR1 is MNHEY, CDR2 SVGAGI. This CDR3 is built from 16 residues. The CDR3 DNA follows: TGTGCCAGCAGTTACCCTAGCGGGAGACGAACCGGGGAGCTGTTTTTT. Protein product: CASSYPSGRRTGELFF.

About this clone itself: Other DNA sequences in this sample translate to the same CDR3. V is TRBV5-1 and J is TRBJ2-3, with TRBD2 matching over 8 bases. The V gene end was trimmed by 4 bases and the J gene end by 0 bases; junction bases not matched to a gene: 7. This CDR3 contains 16 residues. Germline CDR1 and CDR2: SGHRS and YFSETQ. In DNA, the CDR3 is TGCGCCAGCAGCCCCACCTTAGCGGGGAGCACAGATACGCAGTATTTT. It codes for CASSPTLAGSTDTQYF. Using reference TRBV5-1 and TRBJ2-3 for the parts outside the CDR3, the full variable domain is KAGVTQTPRYLIKTRGQQVTLSCSPISGHRSVSWYQQTPGQGLQFLFEYFSETQRNKGNFPGRFSGRQFSNSRSEMNVSTLELGDSALYLCASSPTLAGSTDTQYFGPGTRLTVL.

The chain joins TRBV18 to TRBJ2-7; TRBD2 aligns across 7 bases. Trimming took 1 base from V and 0 from J; bases not matched to a gene: 3. This CDR3 region has 15 residues. Germline V gives CDR1 KGHSH, CDR2 LQKENI. The CDR3, as DNA: TGTGCCAGCTCACCACGTGGGACTACCTCCTACGAGCAGTACTTC. It codes for CASSPRGTTSYEQYF.

This clone appeared many times. The chain employs TRBV14 and TRBJ1-1; the D is unclear. The CDR3 sequence is 12 residues long. V shed 6 bases and J shed 5 bases, with 10 bases lying between them. CDR1 is SGHDN and CDR2 is FVKESK in the germline V gene. CDR3 amino acids: CASSYSITEAFF. CDR3 bases: TGTGCCAGCAGTTACAGTATAACTGAAGCTTTCTTT.

The chain has TRBV27 and TRBJ2-5, with 8 bases matching TRBD1. Germline CDR1 MNHEY, CDR2 SMNVEV (reference sequence). V was clipped by 4 bases and J by 4 bases; unmatched bases: 14. The CDR3 is 17 residues long. CDR3 DNA sequence: TGTGCCAGCAGTTCCACCCACGAACAGGGGGGAAGAGAGACCCAGTACTTC. It encodes CASSSTHEQGGRETQYF.

The chain's CDR3 is CASSLEVAFNYGYTF. The CDR3 nucleotides are TGTGCCAGCAGCCTTGAAGTGGCATTTAACTATGGCTACACCTTC. This chain connects TRBV5-6 to TRBJ1-2, with D hard to call. The germline V gene encodes CDR1 SGHDT and CDR2 YYEEEE. V was pared by 4 bases and J by 1 base, with 14 bases between. CDR3 length: 15 residues.